A selection of T cell receptor beta chains follows, all from one sample in a study of blood T cells in healthy people across ages. MiXCR, applied by TCRdb to the 5' RACE reads, yields one record per CDR3 protein. Here the sample spans over 300,000 distinct CDR3 sequences, 45% to 65% being singletons. Sequencing was carried out using blood. Receptor source: a man aged 60 to 75 in good health. The CDR3 runs from the conserved cysteine through the conserved F or W.

V gene	J gene	CDR3 length	CDR3 protein
TRBV20-1	TRBJ2-1	14	CSAPGVAGYNEQFF
TRBV6-6	TRBJ2-2	15	CASSYPGMGTGELFF
TRBV20-1	TRBJ2-7	17	CSASLLAGGLITYEQYF
TRBV15	TRBJ1-1	16	CATSRDGPGLRDEAFF
TRBV27	TRBJ1-4	15	CASAGDRIYGEKLFF
TRBV24-1	TRBJ2-3	15	CATSDRGRVGDTQYF
TRBV9	TRBJ2-3	14	CASSSRTGRDTQYF
TRBV6-4	.	15	CASRETSGRRETQYF
TRBV28	TRBJ2-3	16	CASSTLAPLSTDTQYF
TRBV9	TRBJ1-6	14	CASSGDSPNSPLHF
TRBV6-5	TRBJ1-4	17	CASSSQAPETGNEKLFF